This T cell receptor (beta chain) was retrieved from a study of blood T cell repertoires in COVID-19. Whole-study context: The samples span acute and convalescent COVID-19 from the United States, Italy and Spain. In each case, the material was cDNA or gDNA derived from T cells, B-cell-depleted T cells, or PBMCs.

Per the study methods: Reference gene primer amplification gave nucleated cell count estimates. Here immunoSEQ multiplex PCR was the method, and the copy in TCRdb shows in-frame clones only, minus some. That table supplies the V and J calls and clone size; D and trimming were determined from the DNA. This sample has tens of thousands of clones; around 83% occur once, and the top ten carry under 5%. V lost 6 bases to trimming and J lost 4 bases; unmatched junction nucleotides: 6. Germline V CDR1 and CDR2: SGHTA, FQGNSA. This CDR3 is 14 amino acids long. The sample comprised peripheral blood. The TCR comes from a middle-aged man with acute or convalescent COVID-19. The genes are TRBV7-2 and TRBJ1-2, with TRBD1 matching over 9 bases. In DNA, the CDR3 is TGTGCCAGCAGGACAACAGGGGGCCTCTATGGCTACACCTTC. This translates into CASRTTGGLYGYTF.